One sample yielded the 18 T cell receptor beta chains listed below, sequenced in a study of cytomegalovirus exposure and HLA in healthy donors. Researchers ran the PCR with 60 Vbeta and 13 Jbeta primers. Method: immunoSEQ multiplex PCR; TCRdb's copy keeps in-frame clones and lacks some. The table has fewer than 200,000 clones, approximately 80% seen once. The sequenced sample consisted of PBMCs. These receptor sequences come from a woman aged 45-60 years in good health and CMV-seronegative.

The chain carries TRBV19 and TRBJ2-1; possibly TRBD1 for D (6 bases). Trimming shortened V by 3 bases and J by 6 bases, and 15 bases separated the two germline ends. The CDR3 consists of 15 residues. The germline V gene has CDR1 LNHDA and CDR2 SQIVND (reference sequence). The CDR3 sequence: CASSMWDTGSNEQFF. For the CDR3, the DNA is TGTGCCAGTAGTATGTGGGACACCGGGTCCAATGAGCAGTTCTTC.

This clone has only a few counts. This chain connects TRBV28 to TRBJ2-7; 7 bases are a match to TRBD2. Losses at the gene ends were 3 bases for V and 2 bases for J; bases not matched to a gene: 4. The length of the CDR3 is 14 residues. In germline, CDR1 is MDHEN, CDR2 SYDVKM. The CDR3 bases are TGTGCCAGCAGTTTTATGGGGGGGGCCTACGAGCAGTACTTC. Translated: CASSFMGGAYEQYF. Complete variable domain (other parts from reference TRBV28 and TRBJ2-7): DVKVTQSSRYLVKRTGEKVFLECVQDMDHENMFWYRQDPGLGLRLIYFSYDVKMKEKGDIPEGYSVSREKKERFSLILESASTNQTSMYLCASSFMGGAYEQYFGPGTRLTVT.

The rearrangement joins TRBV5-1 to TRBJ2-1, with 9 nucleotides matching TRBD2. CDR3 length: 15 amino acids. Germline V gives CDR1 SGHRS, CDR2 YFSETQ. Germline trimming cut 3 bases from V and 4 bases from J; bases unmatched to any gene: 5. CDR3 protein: CASSSGSGGYNEQFF. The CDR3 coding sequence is TGCGCCAGCAGCTCAGGGAGCGGGGGGTACAATGAGCAGTTCTTC.

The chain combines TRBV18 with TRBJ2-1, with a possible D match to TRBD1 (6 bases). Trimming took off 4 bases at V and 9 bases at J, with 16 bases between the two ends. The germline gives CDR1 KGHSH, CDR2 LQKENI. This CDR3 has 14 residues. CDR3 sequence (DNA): TGTGCCAGCTCACGAAGGGACAATGGTCCTGAGCAGTTCTTC. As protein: CASSRRDNGPEQFF.

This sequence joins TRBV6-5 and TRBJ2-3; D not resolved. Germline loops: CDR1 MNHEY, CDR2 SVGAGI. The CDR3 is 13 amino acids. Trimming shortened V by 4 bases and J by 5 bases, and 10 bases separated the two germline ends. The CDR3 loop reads CASSFGSRDTQYF. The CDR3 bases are TGTGCCAGCAGTTTCGGTAGCCGAGATACGCAGTATTTT.

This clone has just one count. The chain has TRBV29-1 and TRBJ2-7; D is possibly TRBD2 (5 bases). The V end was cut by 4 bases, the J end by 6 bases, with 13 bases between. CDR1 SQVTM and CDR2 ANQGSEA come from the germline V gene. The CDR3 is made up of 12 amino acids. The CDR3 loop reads CSVGFRGFEQYF. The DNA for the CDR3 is TGCAGCGTTGGATTTCGCGGGTTCGAGCAGTACTTC.

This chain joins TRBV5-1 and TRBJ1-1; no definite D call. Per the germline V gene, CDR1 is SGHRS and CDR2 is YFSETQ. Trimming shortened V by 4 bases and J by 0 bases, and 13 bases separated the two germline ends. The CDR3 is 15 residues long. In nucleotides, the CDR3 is TGCGCCAGCAGCCCCGGAGGCACTATGAACACTGAAGCTTTCTTT. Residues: CASSPGGTMNTEAFF.

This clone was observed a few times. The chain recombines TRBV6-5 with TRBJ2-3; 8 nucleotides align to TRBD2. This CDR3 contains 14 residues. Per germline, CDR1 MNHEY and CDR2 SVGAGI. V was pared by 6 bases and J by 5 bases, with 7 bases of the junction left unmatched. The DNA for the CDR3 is TGTGCCAGCAGGGAGACTAGCGATTTAGATACGCAGTATTTT. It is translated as CASRETSDLDTQYF.

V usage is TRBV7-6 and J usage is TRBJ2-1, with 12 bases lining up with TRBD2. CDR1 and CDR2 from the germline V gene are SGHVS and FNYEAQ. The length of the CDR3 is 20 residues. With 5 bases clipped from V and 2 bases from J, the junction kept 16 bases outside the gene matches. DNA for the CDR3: TGTGCCAGCAGCGTAAGACGGCCTGAATGGACTAGCGGGGCCTACAATGAGCAGTTCTTC. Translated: CASSVRRPEWTSGAYNEQFF.

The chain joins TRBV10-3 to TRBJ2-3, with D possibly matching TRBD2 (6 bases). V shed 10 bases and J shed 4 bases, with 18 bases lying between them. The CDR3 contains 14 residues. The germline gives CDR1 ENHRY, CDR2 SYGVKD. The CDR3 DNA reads TGTGCCACTTTGGGGAGGAAGGGATCAGATACGCAGTATTTT. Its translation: CATLGRKGSDTQYF.

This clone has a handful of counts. The CDR3 region is CASSIWARQNEKLFF. The CDR3 region has the DNA TGTGCCAGCAGCATATGGGCACGGCAGAATGAAAAACTGTTTTTT. The chain recombines TRBV7-9 with TRBJ1-4; no clear D. Trimming shortened V by 5 bases and J by 5 bases, and 15 bases separated the two germline ends. The CDR3 runs 15 residues. The V gene's germline CDR1 is SEHNR and CDR2 FQNEAQ (reference sequence).

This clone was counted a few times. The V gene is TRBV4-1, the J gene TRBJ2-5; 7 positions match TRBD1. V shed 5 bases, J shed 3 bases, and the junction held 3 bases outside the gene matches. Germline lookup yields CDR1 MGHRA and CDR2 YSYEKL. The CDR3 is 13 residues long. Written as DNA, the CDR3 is TGCGCCAGCAGCTCCGGGACAGAAGAGACCCAGTACTTC. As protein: CASSSGTEETQYF.

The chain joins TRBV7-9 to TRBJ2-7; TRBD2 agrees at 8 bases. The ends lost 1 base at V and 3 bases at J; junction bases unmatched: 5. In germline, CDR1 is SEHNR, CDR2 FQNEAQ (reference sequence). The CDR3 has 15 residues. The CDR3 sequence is CASSLGSSGYYEQYF. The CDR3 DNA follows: TGTGCCAGCAGCTTAGGTTCTAGCGGGTACTACGAGCAGTACTTC.

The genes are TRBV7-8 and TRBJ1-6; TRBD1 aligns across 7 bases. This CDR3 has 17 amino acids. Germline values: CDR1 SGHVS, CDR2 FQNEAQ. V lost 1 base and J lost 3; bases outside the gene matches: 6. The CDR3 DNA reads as TGTGCCAGCAGCTTAGAGGCCCAGGGGGACTATAATTCACCCCTCCACTTT. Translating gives CASSLEAQGDYNSPLHF.

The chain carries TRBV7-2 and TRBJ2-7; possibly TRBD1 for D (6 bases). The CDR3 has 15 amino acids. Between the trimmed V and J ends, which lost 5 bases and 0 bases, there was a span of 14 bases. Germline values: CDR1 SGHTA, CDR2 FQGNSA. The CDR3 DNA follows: TGTGCCAGCAGCCCCAGACAGGTGCTCTCCTACGAGCAGTACTTC. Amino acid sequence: CASSPRQVLSYEQYF.

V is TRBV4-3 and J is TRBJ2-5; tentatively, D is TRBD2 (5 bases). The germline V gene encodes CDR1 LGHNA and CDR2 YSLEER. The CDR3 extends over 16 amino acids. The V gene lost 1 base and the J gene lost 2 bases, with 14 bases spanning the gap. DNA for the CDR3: TGCGCCAGCAGCCAAGTTTGGAACCGGGGTCAAGAGACCCAGTACTTC. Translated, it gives CASSQVWNRGQETQYF.

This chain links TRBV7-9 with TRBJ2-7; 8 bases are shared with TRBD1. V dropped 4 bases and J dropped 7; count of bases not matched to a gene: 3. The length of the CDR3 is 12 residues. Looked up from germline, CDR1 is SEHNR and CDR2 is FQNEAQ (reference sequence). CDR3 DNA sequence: TGTGCCAGCAGCTCAGGGGGCCTAGAGCAGTACTTC. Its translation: CASSSGGLEQYF.

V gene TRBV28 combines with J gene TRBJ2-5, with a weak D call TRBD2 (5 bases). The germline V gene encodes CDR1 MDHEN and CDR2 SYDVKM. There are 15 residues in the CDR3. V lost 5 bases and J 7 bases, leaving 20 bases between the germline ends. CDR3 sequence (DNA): TGTGCCAGCAGTCCCCCGGGGAAGGGTTCGCGGACCCAGTACTTC. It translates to CASSPPGKGSRTQYF.